This TCR beta chain was obtained from a study of radiotherapy plus CTLA-4 blockade in lung cancer. Some clones are missing from TCRdb's copy, which holds only in-frame ones; the method was immunoSEQ multiplex PCR. The sample gives fewer than 95,000 clones, roughly 85% of which show up once; around 0.8% is in the top ten. Chemo-refractory metastatic non-small-cell lung cancer patients were treated with focal radiation plus CTLA-4 blockade with ipilimumab. The CDR3 sequence is 11 residues long. Germline values: CDR1 MNHNS, CDR2 SASEGT. V was pared by 5 bases and J by 9 bases, with 8 bases between. The chain uses TRBV6-1 and TRBJ2-1; D not certain. The specimen comprised peripheral blood, sampled from a patient treated with radiotherapy plus ipilimumab. The receptor comes from a human donor with non-small cell lung cancer who had stable disease on radiotherapy plus ipilimumab. The CDR3 DNA reads TGTGCCAGCAGTTGGACCCTTGAGCAGTTCTTC. Translating it yields CASSWTLEQFF.